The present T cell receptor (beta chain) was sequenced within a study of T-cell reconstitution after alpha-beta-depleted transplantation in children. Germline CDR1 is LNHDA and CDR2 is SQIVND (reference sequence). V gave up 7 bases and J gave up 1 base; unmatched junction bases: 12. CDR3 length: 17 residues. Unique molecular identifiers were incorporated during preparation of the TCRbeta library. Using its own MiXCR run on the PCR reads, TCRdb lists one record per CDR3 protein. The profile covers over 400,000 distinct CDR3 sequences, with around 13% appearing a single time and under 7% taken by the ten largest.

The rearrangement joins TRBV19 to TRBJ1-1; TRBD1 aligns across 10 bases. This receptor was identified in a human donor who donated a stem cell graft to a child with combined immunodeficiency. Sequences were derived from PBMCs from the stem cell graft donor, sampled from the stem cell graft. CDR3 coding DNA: TGTGCCAGTAATCAAGGAGGGGACAGGGGCCGGAACACTGAAGCTTTCTTT. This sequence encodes CASNQGGDRGRNTEAFF.